A single sample gave rise to the 11 T cell receptor beta chains below, sequenced in a study of control samples from healthy donors and cancer patients. Method: immunoSEQ multiplex PCR; TCRdb's copy keeps in-frame clones and lacks some. This sample yields 120,000 to 150,000 clones, of which approximately 90% are seen a single time; roughly 8.4% belongs to the top ten. Material: blood. The receptors shown here come from a woman in her twenties or thirties in good health.

In this sample, this clone turned up once. This chain uses TRBV30 with TRBJ1-5; perhaps TRBD1 as D (5 bases). V was trimmed by 2 bases and J by 0 bases, leaving 11 bases between them. Germline V lookup: CDR1 GTSNPN, CDR2 SVGIG (reference sequence). This CDR3 contains 15 residues. DNA of the CDR3: TGTGCCTGGAGTATCGGGACGGATAGCAATCAGCCCCAGCATTTT. Translating it yields CAWSIGTDSNQPQHF.

The chain is built from TRBV19 and TRBJ2-1; D unresolved. The V and J ends lost 9 bases and 3 bases respectively, with 15 bases between them. Looked up from germline, CDR1 is LNHDA and CDR2 is SQIVND (reference sequence). The CDR3 sequence is 14 residues long. The CDR3 reads CASGSMADYNEQFF. As DNA, the CDR3 is TGTGCCAGCGGTTCGATGGCGGACTACAATGAGCAGTTCTTC.

This clone was counted a few times. The chain employs TRBV7-9 and TRBJ2-3; tentatively, D is TRBD1 or TRBD2 (5 bases each). Germline V gene sequence: CDR1 SEHNR, CDR2 FQNEAQ (reference sequence). The CDR3 is 15 residues long. V was pared by 0 bases and J by 1 base, with 8 bases between. CDR3 DNA sequence: TGTGCCAGCAGCTTAGCGCGAGGGGGCACAGATACGCAGTATTTT. It translates to CASSLARGGTDTQYF.

The chain couples TRBV5-6 to TRBJ1-6; D gene unclear. Germline CDR1 reads SGHDT; CDR2 reads YYEEEE. The CDR3 loop spans 15 amino acids. Trimming took 1 base from V and 7 from J, leaving 12 bases between them. This chain's CDR3 is CASSLRSRLNSPLHF. CDR3 bases: TGTGCCAGCAGCTTGCGTTCCAGGCTCAATTCACCCCTCCACTTT.

This chain connects TRBV5-1 to TRBJ1-5; D might be TRBD1 (5 bases). Trimming left V 0 bases short and J 7 bases short, with 14 bases between. This CDR3 contains 15 residues. Germline V gene data show CDR1 as SGHRS and CDR2 as YFSETQ. As DNA, the CDR3 is TGCGCCAGCAGCTTGGATGGGGGAAGGCACCAGCCCCAGCATTTT. Translation gives CASSLDGGRHQPQHF.

This chain uses TRBV28 with TRBJ1-5, with D possibly being TRBD1 (5 bases). The CDR3 extends over 19 amino acids. The germline V gene has CDR1 MDHEN and CDR2 SYDVKM. The V end lost 6 bases, the J end lost 2 bases, and 26 bases lay between the germline ends. CDR3 bases: TGTGCCAGCAGCCCGATCCTCCGGGACGGCAAAGTGGGCAATCAGCCCCAGCATTTT. Encoded protein: CASSPILRDGKVGNQPQHF.

This chain links TRBV7-9 with TRBJ2-7, with 7 bases matching TRBD1. V was clipped by 6 bases and J by 1 base; unmatched bases: 9. Germline values: CDR1 SEHNR, CDR2 FQNEAQ (reference sequence). This CDR3 has 15 residues. CDR3 DNA: TGTGCCAGCAGTCTCGACAGGGTTCCATCCTACGAGCAGTACTTC. Protein sequence: CASSLDRVPSYEQYF.

This chain joins TRBV30 and TRBJ1-6; a possible D gene is TRBD1 (6 bases). The length of the CDR3 is 15 residues. V lost 3 bases and J 7 bases, leaving 16 bases between the germline ends. Germline V gives CDR1 GTSNPN, CDR2 SVGIG (reference sequence). The CDR3 coding sequence is TGTGCCTGGAGACCCGCAGGGGCGATGAATTCACCCCTCCACTTT. Residues: CAWRPAGAMNSPLHF.

V is TRBV5-1 and J is TRBJ2-5; D is perhaps TRBD1 or TRBD2 (5 bases each). Trimming shortened V by 5 bases and J by 8 bases, and 19 bases separated the two germline ends. Germline V gene lookup returns CDR1 SGHRS and CDR2 YFSETQ. The CDR3 contains 14 residues. CDR3 protein: CASSSGKGERTQYF. CDR3 nucleotides: TGCGCCAGCAGTTCCGGGAAAGGGGAGAGAACCCAGTACTTC.

This sequence joins TRBV3-1 (or the pseudogene TRBV3-2) and TRBJ1-1, with a tentative D call TRBD1 (5 bases). Germline CDR1 reads LGHDT; CDR2 reads YNNKEL (reference sequence). The CDR3 consists of 12 residues. V lost 4 bases, J lost 10 bases, and 13 bases lay in between. For the CDR3, the DNA is TGTGCCAGCAGCCTCGTGGGGGACGGAGCTTTCTTT. Residues: CASSLVGDGAFF.

This clone was recorded only once. CDR3 in DNA: TGTGCCAGCAGCCGGCGGGGCGAAAATGAAAAACTGTTTTTT. Translation gives CASSRRGENEKLFF. The J gene is TRBJ1-4, the V gene TRBV5-8; D might be TRBD1 (5 bases). The V end was cut by 4 bases, the J end by 5 bases, with 12 bases between. Germline CDR1 is SGHTS and CDR2 is YDEGEE. The CDR3 is made up of 14 amino acids.